Sequencing of this T cell receptor beta chain was carried out in a study of CD8 T cells in Susac syndrome. Overall study results and limits: TCR sequencing and HLA analysis covered a relatively small number of individuals.

Healthy donors were controls matched for age and sex. The germline CDR1 and CDR2 sequences are SGHVS and FQNEAQ. Trimming removed 2 bases at V and 5 bases at J, with 13 bases between. This CDR3 is built from 14 residues. An input of roughly 0.5 to 1 ug of RNA was subjected to reverse transcription using random hexamers. TCRdb used MiXCR to reprocess the immunoSEQ multiplex PCR reads, holding one entry per CDR3 protein. The table shows under 150,000 distinct CDR3 sequences, with 94% occurring only once. Regarding this clonotype: The antigen is not known.

The gene calls are TRBV7-8 and TRBJ2-7; D is uncertain. The TCR sequence derives from a human donor in good health. Sequencing was done on a sample of CD8+ T cells from PBMCs. CDR3 region: CASSLTPGSDEQYF. CDR3 DNA: TGTGCCAGCAGCTTAACCCCCGGCTCTGACGAGCAGTACTTC.